This T cell receptor beta chain was sequenced during a study of T cells expressing NK-cell markers. Study details: Sequenced donors, eight in total, included seven who were HCMV-seropositive and one who was seronegative. Study-level results: The share of CD8+ T cells held by dominant NKG2C+ clonotypes was about 1.0-7.5% in over 5 donors. For a handful of donors, these clonotypes were likewise the leading ones in the CD3+CD56-NKG2C+ fraction.

CDR1 is SGHKS, CDR2 YYEKEE, per germline (reference sequence). The CDR3 consists of 15 residues. Researchers built TCR beta cDNA using 5'RACE template switching with UMIs. TCRdb reprocessed the 5' RACE reads, with one entry per CDR3 protein and no DNA. The table lists under 200,000 distinct CDR3 sequences, with about 18% in the top ten. As regards this clonotype: The antigen remains undetermined.

Sequencing was performed on blood T cells: a sorted CD56 or NKG2C T cell subset, CD4+ or CD8+ T cells, or bulk PBMC T cells (not recorded which). The J gene is TRBJ2-7, the V gene TRBV5-5; the TRBD2 assignment by TCRdb is unverifiable without DNA. The clonotype originates from a woman between 18 and 75 years old in good health. The CDR3 spells CASSLRLATIYEQYF.